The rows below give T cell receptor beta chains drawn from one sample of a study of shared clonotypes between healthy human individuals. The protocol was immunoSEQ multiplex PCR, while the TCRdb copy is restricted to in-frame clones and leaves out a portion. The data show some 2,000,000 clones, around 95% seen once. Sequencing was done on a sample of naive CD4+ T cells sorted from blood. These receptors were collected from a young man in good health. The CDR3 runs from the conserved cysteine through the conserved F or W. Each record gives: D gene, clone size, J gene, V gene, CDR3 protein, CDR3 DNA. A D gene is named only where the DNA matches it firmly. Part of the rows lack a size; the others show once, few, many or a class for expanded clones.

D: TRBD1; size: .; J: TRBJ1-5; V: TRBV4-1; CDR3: CASSLGQGGSNQPQHF; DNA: TGCGCCAGCAGCCTGGGACAGGGCGGGAGCAATCAGCCCCAGCATTTT
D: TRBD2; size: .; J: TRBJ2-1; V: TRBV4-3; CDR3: CASSQDFELAGRTGSYNEQFF; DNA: TGCGCCAGCAGCCAAGACTTTGAGCTAGCGGGTCGTACGGGGTCCTACAATGAGCAGTTCTTC
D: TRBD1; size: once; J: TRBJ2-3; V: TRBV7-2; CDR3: CASSLSVRGTDTQYF; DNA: TGTGCCAGCAGCTTATCGGTCAGGGGGACAGATACGCAGTATTTT
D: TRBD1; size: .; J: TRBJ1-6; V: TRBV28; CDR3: CASSPRQGRNSPLHF; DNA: TGTGCCAGCAGTCCCCGACAGGGGAGAAATTCACCCCTCCACTTT
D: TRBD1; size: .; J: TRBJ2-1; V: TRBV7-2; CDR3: CASSLHPGTGINEQFF; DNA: TGTGCCAGCAGCTTACACCCCGGGACAGGGATCAATGAGCAGTTCTTC
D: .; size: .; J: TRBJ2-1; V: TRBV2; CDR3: CASRPTASDNEQFF; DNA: TGTGCCAGCAGGCCGACAGCCAGCGACAATGAGCAGTTCTTC
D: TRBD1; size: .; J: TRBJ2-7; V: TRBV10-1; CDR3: CAIQTQLGTGRGEQYF; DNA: TGCGCCATTCAAACCCAACTCGGGACAGGGCGAGGCGAGCAGTACTTC
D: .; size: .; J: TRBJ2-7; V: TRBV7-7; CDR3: CASSRQVNYEQYF; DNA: TGTGCTAGCAGCCGACAGGTAAACTACGAGCAGTACTTC
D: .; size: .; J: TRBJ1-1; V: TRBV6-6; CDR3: CASSSLQGRTEAFF; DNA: TGTGCCAGCAGTTCACTACAGGGTCGCACTGAAGCTTTCTTT
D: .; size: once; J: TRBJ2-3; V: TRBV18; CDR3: CASSPLTGPREKNTDTQYF; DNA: TGTGCCAGCTCACCACTTACGGGCCCGAGGGAGAAGAACACAGATACGCAGTATTTT
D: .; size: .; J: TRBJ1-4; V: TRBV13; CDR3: CASSLVGPNEKLFF; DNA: TGTGCCAGCAGCTTAGTCGGCCCTAATGAAAAACTGTTTTTT
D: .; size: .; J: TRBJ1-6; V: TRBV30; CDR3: CACRDRFVGSPLHF; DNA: TGTGCCTGCCGGGACCGTTTCGTGGGGTCACCCCTCCACTTT
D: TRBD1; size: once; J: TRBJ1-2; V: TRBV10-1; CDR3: CASSESRGYGYTF; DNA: TGCGCCAGCAGTGAAAGCAGGGGGTATGGCTACACCTTC
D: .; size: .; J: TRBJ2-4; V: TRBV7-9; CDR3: CASTTYLGLPAKNIQYF; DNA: TGTGCCAGCACCACTTACCTAGGGCTCCCAGCCAAAAACATTCAGTACTTC
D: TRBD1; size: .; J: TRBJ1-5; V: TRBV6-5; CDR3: CASSSQGAGQPQHF; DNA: TGTGCCAGCAGTTCACAGGGGGCAGGGCAGCCCCAGCATTTT
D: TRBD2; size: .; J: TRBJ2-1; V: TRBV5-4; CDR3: CASSLEAGGNEQFF; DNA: TGTGCCAGCAGCTTGGAGGCGGGAGGGAATGAGCAGTTCTTC